These T cell receptor beta chains were read from a single sample in a study of human T cells and chemical hapten exposure. TCRdb itself ran the RACE reads through MiXCR, one entry per CDR3 protein. The sample comprises tens of thousands of distinct CDR3 sequences, 8.5% to 10% of which are singletons, and 11% to 15% rests with the top ten. This sample comprised whole blood, obtained in connection with sensitization to the hapten diphenylcyclopropenone (DPC). These receptors were obtained from a woman younger than 45 with alopecia areata. Some clones in this sample may be carry-over from other donors' samples. Both conserved end residues are part of each CDR3. A D gene is named only where the DNA matches it firmly. Rows may omit the clone size; those that give it use once, few, many or a size class.

CDR3nt: TGTGCCAGCAGTTTATATAATCCCCCGACAGAGCAGTACTTC
CDR3aa: CASSLYNPPTEQYF
abundance: NA
j_gene: TRBJ2-7
v_gene: TRBV27
d_gene: NA

CDR3nt: TGTGCCACCAGCAGAGATGTTGCGACAGGGCACAATCAGCCCCAGCATTTT
CDR3aa: CATSRDVATGHNQPQHF
abundance: NA
j_gene: TRBJ1-5
v_gene: TRBV15
d_gene: TRBD1

CDR3nt: TGTGCCAGCGAGACCACAGGGTCGGATACGCAGTATTTT
CDR3aa: CASETTGSDTQYF
abundance: NA
j_gene: TRBJ2-3
v_gene: TRBV7-9
d_gene: NA

CDR3nt: TGTGCCAGCAGACCGCGGGGGGCCACCGGGGAGCTGTTTTTT
CDR3aa: CASRPRGATGELFF
abundance: NA
j_gene: TRBJ2-2
v_gene: TRBV7-6
d_gene: TRBD2

CDR3nt: TGTGCCAGCAGTTCGCAGACAGCCCTGAACACTGAAGCTTTCTTT
CDR3aa: CASSSQTALNTEAFF
abundance: NA
j_gene: TRBJ1-1
v_gene: TRBV12-3/TRBV12-4
d_gene: NA

CDR3nt: TGTGCCAGCAGTTACCTAGCGGGGGGACTCGGTGAGCAGTTCTTC
CDR3aa: CASSYLAGGLGEQFF
abundance: NA
j_gene: TRBJ2-1
v_gene: TRBV27
d_gene: TRBD2

CDR3nt: TGTGCCTGGAGTGTACACGGAAGCACAGATACGCAGTATTTT
CDR3aa: CAWSVHGSTDTQYF
abundance: many
j_gene: TRBJ2-3
v_gene: TRBV30
d_gene: NA

CDR3nt: TGTGCCAGCAGTGCTGGCACTGAAGCTTTCTTT
CDR3aa: CASSAGTEAFF
abundance: many
j_gene: TRBJ1-1
v_gene: TRBV2
d_gene: NA

CDR3nt: TGTGCCAGCACAGGAGTCGGGAGGAACACTGAAGCTTTCTTT
CDR3aa: CASTGVGRNTEAFF
abundance: many
j_gene: TRBJ1-1
v_gene: TRBV6-2/TRBV6-3
d_gene: NA

CDR3nt: TGCGCCAGCAGCTTGGTGGGACAAATGAACACCGGGGAGCTGTTTTTT
CDR3aa: CASSLVGQMNTGELFF
abundance: many
j_gene: TRBJ2-2
v_gene: TRBV5-1
d_gene: NA

CDR3nt: TGTGCCAGCAGTTCAGCCGGGACAGGGACCTATGGCTACACCTTC
CDR3aa: CASSSAGTGTYGYTF
abundance: few
j_gene: TRBJ1-2
v_gene: TRBV28
d_gene: TRBD1